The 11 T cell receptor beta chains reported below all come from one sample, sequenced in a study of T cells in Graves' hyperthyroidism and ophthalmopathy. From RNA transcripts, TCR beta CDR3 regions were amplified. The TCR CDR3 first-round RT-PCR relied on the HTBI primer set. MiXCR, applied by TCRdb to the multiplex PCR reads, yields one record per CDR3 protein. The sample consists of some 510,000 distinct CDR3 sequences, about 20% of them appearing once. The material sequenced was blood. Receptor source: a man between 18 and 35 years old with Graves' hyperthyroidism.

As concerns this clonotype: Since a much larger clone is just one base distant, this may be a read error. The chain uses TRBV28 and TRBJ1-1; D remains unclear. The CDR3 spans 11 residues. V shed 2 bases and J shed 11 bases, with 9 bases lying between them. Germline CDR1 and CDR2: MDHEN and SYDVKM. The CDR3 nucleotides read TGTGCCAGCAGTTTAATAGAGGATGCTTTCTTT. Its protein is CASSLIEDAFF.

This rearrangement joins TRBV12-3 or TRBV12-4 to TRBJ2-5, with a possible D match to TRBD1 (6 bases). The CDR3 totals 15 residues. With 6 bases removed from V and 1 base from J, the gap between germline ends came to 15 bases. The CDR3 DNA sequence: TGTGCCAGCAGCCTCGGACAGACGGCCCAAGAGACCCAGTACTTC. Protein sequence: CASSLGQTAQETQYF.

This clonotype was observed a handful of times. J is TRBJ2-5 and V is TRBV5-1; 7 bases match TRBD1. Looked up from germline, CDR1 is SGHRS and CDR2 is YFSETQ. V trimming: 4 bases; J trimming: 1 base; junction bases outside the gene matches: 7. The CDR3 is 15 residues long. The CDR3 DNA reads TGCGCCAGCAGCACTGACAGGGTTGGCCAAGAGACCCAGTACTTC. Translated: CASSTDRVGQETQYF.

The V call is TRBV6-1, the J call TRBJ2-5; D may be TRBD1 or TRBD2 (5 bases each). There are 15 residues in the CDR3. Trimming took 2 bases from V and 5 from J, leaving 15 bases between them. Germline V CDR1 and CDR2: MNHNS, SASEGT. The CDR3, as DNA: TGTGCCAGCAGTGAAACGGGACCCTTGGGGGAGACCCAGTACTTC. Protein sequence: CASSETGPLGETQYF.

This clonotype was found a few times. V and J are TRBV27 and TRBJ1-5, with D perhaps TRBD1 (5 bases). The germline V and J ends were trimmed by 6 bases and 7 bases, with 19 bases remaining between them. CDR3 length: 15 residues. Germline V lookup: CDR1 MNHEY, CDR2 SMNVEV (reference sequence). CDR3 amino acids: CASRSLEGTTQPQHF. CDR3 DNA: TGTGCCAGCAGGTCCCTAGAAGGGACGACGCAGCCCCAGCATTTT.

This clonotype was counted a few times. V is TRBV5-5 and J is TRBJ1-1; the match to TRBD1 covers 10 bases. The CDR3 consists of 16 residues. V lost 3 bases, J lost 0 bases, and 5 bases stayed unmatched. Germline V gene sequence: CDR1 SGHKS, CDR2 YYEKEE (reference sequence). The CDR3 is CASSSDRGRVNTEAFF. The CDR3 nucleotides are TGTGCCAGCAGCTCCGACAGGGGGCGAGTGAACACTGAAGCTTTCTTT. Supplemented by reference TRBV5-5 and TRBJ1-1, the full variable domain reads DAGVTQSPTHLIKTRGQQVTLRCSPISGHKSVSWYQQVLGQGPQFIFQYYEKEERGRGNFPDRFSARQFPNYSSELNVNALLLGDSALYLCASSSDRGRVNTEAFFGQGTRLTVV.

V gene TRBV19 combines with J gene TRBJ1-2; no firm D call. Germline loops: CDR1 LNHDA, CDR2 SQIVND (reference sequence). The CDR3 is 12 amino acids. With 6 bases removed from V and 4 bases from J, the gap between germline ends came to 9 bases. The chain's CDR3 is CASSGRTYGYTF. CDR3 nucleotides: TGTGCCAGTAGCGGACGGACCTATGGCTACACCTTC.

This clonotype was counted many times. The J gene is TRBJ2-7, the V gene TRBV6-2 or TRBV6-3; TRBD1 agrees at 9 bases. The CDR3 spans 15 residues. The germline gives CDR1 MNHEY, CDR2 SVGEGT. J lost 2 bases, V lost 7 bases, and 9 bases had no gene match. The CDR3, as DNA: TGTGCCAGCACCAAAGGGGGACAGGGCACCTACGAGCAGTACTTC. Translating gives CASTKGGQGTYEQYF.

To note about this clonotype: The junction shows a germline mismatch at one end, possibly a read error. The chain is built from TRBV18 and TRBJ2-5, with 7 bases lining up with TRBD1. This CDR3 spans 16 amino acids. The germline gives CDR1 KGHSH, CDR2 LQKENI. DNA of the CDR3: TGTGCCATCTCACCACAGGGGCATCAAACCCAAGAGACCCAGTACTTC. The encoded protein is CAISPQGHQTQETQYF.

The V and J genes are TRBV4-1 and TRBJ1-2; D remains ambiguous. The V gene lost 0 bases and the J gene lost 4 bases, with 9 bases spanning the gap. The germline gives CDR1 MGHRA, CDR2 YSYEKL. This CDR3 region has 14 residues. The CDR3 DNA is TGCGCCAGCAGCCAAGAAGGTACAGTCTATGGCTACACCTTC. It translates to CASSQEGTVYGYTF.

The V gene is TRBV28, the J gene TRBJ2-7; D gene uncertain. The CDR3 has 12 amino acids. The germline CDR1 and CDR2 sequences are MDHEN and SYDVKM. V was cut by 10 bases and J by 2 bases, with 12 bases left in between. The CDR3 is CATLRTAYEQYF. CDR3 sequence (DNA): TGTGCCACCTTACGAACAGCCTACGAGCAGTACTTC.